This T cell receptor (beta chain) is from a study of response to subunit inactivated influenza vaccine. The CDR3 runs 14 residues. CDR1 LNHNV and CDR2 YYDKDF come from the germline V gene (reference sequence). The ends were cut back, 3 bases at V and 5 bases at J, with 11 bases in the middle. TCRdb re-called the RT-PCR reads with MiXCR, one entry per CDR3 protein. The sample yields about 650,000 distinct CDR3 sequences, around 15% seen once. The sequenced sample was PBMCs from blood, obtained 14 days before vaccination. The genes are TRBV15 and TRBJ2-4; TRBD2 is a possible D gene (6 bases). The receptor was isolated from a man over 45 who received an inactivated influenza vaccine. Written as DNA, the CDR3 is TGTGCCACCAGCAGCGGGGGTGGCGAAAACATTCAGTACTTC. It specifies CATSSGGGENIQYF.